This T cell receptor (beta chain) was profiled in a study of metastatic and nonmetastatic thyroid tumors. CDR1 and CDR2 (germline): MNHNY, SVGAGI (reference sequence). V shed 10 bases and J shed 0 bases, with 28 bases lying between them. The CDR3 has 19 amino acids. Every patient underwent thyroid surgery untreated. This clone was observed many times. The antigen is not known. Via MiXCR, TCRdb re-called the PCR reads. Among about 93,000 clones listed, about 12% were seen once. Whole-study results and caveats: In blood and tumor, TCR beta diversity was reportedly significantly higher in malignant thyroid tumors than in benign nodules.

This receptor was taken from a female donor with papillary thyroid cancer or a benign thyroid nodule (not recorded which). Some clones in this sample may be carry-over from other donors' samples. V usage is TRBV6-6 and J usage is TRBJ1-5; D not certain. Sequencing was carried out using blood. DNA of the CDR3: TGTGCCAACAGCTCGGGGTTCGGGGTTGAGGTATATAGCAATCAGCCCCAGCATTTT. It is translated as CANSSGFGVEVYSNQPQHF.